This entry features one T cell receptor beta chain sequence. Its antigen is still unknown. The data belong to a study of cytomegalovirus exposure and HLA in healthy donors. Whole-study results and caveats: Donors belonging to an Asian-associated ancestry cluster reportedly showed fewer N-insertions in productive TCRs than the approximately 640-donor mean, according to what a later analysis found. With later analysis, a missense DCLRE1C variant became linked to TCR beta V- and J-gene trimming. Overall, around 160 TCR beta chains were annotated as cytomegalovirus-associated.

PCR was performed using 60 Vbeta and 13 Jbeta primers. TCRdb keeps only in-frame clones here, not all; method: immunoSEQ multiplex PCR. The repertoire holds about 140,000 clones, with roughly four fifths as singletons. The CDR3 totals 14 residues. The germline V gene encodes CDR1 SGHAT and CDR2 FQNNGV. The V end was cut by 1 base, the J end by 2 bases, with 7 bases between. The V and J genes are TRBV11-2 and TRBJ2-3, with D perhaps TRBD1 (6 bases). Sequences were obtained from PBMCs. This TCR was recovered from a woman between 35 and 50 years old in good health and CMV-seronegative. CDR3 residues: CASSLVGATDTQYF. Written as DNA, the CDR3 is TGTGCCAGCAGCTTAGTGGGGGCCACAGATACGCAGTATTTT.